This TCR beta chain was documented in a study of CD8+ T cells in alopecia areata. For the study at large: Treated patients received severity scores based on the percentage of scalp area affected.

Extraction and reverse transcription of RNA yielded cDNA as the sequencing template. Assay: immunoSEQ multiplex PCR; the TCRdb copy retains only in-frame clones and omits some. The sample includes roughly 250,000 clones, around 64% of them seen just once. As for treatment: oral pan-JAK inhibitor, 5-10 mg twice daily. The sample in question was CD4+ T cells sorted from blood, obtained at approximately week 52, from a patient treated with tofacitinib. This receptor was taken from a human donor with alopecia areata.

In DNA, the CDR3 is TGTGCCAGCAGACGACAGATTAATGAGCAGTTCTTC. Translation: CASRRQINEQFF. The chain uses TRBV5-6 and TRBJ2-1; D possibly corresponds to TRBD1 (5 bases). Germline CDR1 reads SGHDT; CDR2 reads YYEEEE. The CDR3 consists of 12 residues. V dropped 5 bases and J dropped 7 bases, with 10 bases sitting between them. The full variable domain, with the rest looked up from reference TRBV5-6 and TRBJ2-1, is DAGVTQSPTHLIKTRGQQVTLRCSPKSGHDTVSWYQQALGQGPQFIFQYYEEEERQRGNFPDRFSGHQFPNYSSELNVNALLLGDSALYLCASRRQINEQFFGPGTRLTVL.